This TCR beta chain originates from a study of blood T cell repertoires in COVID-19. Study information: The United States, Italy and Spain provided the acute and convalescent COVID-19 samples.

Trimming at V came to 0 bases and at J to 1 base, leaving 1 base not matched to a gene. The CDR3 covers 16 residues. The germline gives CDR1 SGDLS, CDR2 YYNGEE. Profiled with immunoSEQ multiplex PCR; TCRdb holds only in-frame clones, not every one. The data hold about 260,000 clones, with roughly 84% observed a single time. The chain recombines TRBV9 with TRBJ2-2; 9 nucleotides agree with TRBD1. Sequencing input: peripheral blood. The clonotype originates from a woman aged 40 to 50 who had recovered from COVID-19. The CDR3 here is CASSVEGQGNTGELFF. CDR3 nucleotides: TGTGCCAGCAGCGTAGAGGGACAGGGGAACACCGGGGAGCTGTTTTTT.